Listed here is a single T cell receptor beta chain. This specimen comes from a study of blood T cell repertoires in COVID-19. For the study at large: The United States, Italy and Spain supplied acute and convalescent COVID-19 samples. T cells, B-cell-depleted T cells, or PBMCs provided the cDNA or gDNA that served as material.

Authors' processing steps: Counts of nucleated cells, estimated from reference gene primer amplification, were obtained. The data were produced by immunoSEQ multiplex PCR, yet TCRdb's version contains in-frame clones alone and is incomplete. The V and J calls and clone size were taken over from that table, and D and trimming were inferred from the DNA. The table records around 140,000 clones, over 75% of them present only once. The germline V gene encodes CDR1 SGHRS and CDR2 YFSETQ. The CDR3 is made up of 14 amino acids. V was trimmed by 0 bases and J by 5 bases, leaving 6 bases between them. Sequenced sample: peripheral blood. The chain has TRBV5-1 and TRBJ1-6; no clear D. The source is a man aged 55 to 70 with active or convalescent COVID-19. CDR3 sequence: CASSLVRDNSPLHF. Here the CDR3 DNA reads TGCGCCAGCAGCTTGGTGCGGGATAATTCACCCCTCCACTTT. The whole variable domain, remainder taken from reference TRBV5-1 and TRBJ1-6, is KAGVTQTPRYLIKTRGQQVTLSCSPISGHRSVSWYQQTPGQGLQFLFEYFSETQRNKGNFPGRFSGRQFSNSRSEMNVSTLELGDSALYLCASSLVRDNSPLHFGNGTRLTVT.